One and the same sample provided the 12 T cell receptor beta chains below, sequenced in a study of cytomegalovirus exposure and HLA in healthy donors listed by TCRdb under 2017. The library was prepared using the immunoSEQ multiplex PCR assay. A mixture of 60 forward primers for TCR Vbeta segments and 13 reverse primers for TCR Jbeta segments was used in the multiplex PCR. In TCRdb, the immuneACCESS table is reduced to in-frame sequences with V and J assigned. These tables do not hold every clone; where another copy was compared, an unresolved V gene accounts for under half, and the others remain unexplained. The table for this sample lists around 100,000 clones; about 71% of them were counted only once. The biggest ten clones account for 3% to 4% of the sample. Material: PBMCs. The receptor set was obtained from a woman aged 50 to 65 in good health and CMV-seronegative.

In this sample, this clone turned up a few times. V usage is TRBV29-1 and J usage is TRBJ2-4; the D is unclear. The CDR3 is made up of 18 amino acids. Trimming took off 4 bases at V and 1 base at J, with 23 bases between the two ends. Germline CDR1 is SQVTM and CDR2 is ANQGSEA. CDR3 nucleotides: TGCAGCGTTGTTGTTAGCAAAGGCGGTTGGTACGCCAAAAACATTCAGTACTTC. Translated, it gives CSVVVSKGGWYAKNIQYF.

The rearrangement joins TRBV6-5 to TRBJ2-5, with 9 bases identical to TRBD2. The CDR3 contains 14 residues. V was clipped by 6 bases and J by 0 bases; unmatched bases: 2. Germline CDR1 reads MNHEY; CDR2 reads SVGAGI. This CDR3 reads CASRTSGYQETQYF. CDR3 nucleotide sequence: TGTGCCAGCAGGACTAGCGGATACCAAGAGACCCAGTACTTC.

The chain has TRBV6-6 and TRBJ2-1; D is uncertain. CDR3 size: 12 residues. Between the trimmed V and J ends, which lost 2 bases and 5 bases, there was a span of 4 bases. From germline, CDR1 is MNHNY and CDR2 SVGAGI (reference sequence). The CDR3: CASSYQNNEQFF. The CDR3 DNA follows: TGTGCCAGCAGTTACCAAAACAATGAGCAGTTCTTC.

On this clone: This same CDR3 is encoded by further DNA sequences in the sample. The chain carries TRBV5-1 and TRBJ2-4, with D possibly being TRBD1 (5 bases). Germline CDR1 reads SGHRS; CDR2 reads YFSETQ. CDR3 length equals 14 residues. Trimming cost V 0 bases and J 5 bases, with 9 bases left between them. CDR3 region: CASSLGGRENIQYF. CDR3 nucleotide sequence: TGCGCCAGCAGCTTGGGGGGCAGGGAAAACATTCAGTACTTC.

This clone showed up just once. This rearrangement joins TRBV13 to TRBJ2-7; 11 bases map to TRBD2. This CDR3 is built from 17 residues. The J segment lost 6 bases and the V segment lost 4 bases, leaving 14 bases of the junction unmatched. CDR1 is PRHDT and CDR2 is FYEKMQ in the germline V gene (reference sequence). CDR3 residues: CASSSKGSSGRPPEQYF. DNA of the CDR3: TGTGCCAGCAGCTCCAAGGGGTCTAGCGGGAGGCCCCCCGAGCAGTACTTC.

The CDR3 sequence: CASSLEQGYEQYF. The CDR3 DNA sequence: TGTGCCAGCAGTTTGGAACAGGGCTACGAGCAGTACTTC. The gene calls are TRBV28 and TRBJ2-7, with D possibly matching TRBD1 (6 bases). Germline values: CDR1 MDHEN, CDR2 SYDVKM. The CDR3 has 13 amino acids. V was shortened by 3 bases and J by 3 bases, with 9 bases between the two germline ends.

The chain combines TRBV2 with TRBJ1-1, with 7 bases matching TRBD1. Per germline, CDR1 SNHLY and CDR2 FYNNEI. The CDR3 extends over 14 amino acids. The junction had 7 bases not matched to a gene; V was cut back by 4 bases and J by 5 bases. CDR3 sequence reads: CASSARQGGTEAFF. Written as DNA, the CDR3 is TGTGCCAGCAGTGCCCGTCAGGGGGGAACTGAAGCTTTCTTT.

This chain connects TRBV6-6 to TRBJ2-3, with D hard to call. The CDR3 runs to 14 residues. Germline V CDR1 and CDR2: MNHNY, SVGAGI (reference sequence). Trimming took off 4 bases at V and 0 bases at J, with 8 bases between the two ends. The CDR3 coding sequence is TGTGCCAGCAGTTCCTCGACTAGCACAGATACGCAGTATTTT. Translating gives CASSSSTSTDTQYF.

This clone was seen a handful of times. This sample includes further DNA sequences coding for the same CDR3. The chain combines TRBV30 with TRBJ1-2; D gene uncertain. The CDR3 has 12 amino acids. Germline V gene lookup returns CDR1 GTSNPN and CDR2 SVGIG (reference sequence). The V end was cut by 2 bases, the J end by 7 bases, with 11 bases between. The CDR3 nucleotides are TGTGCCTGGAGTCCCCCCGCCGGTGGCTACACCTTC. This codes for CAWSPPAGGYTF.

The chain has TRBV10-3 and TRBJ2-5; 9 nucleotides match TRBD1. The V and J ends lost 4 bases and 2 bases, in that order; junction bases with no gene match: 8. From germline, CDR1 is ENHRY and CDR2 SYGVKD. The CDR3 totals 16 residues. The CDR3 DNA reads as TGTGCCATCAGTGGAGGGACAGGGTTTAGGCAAGAGACCCAGTACTTC. It is translated as CAISGGTGFRQETQYF.

This clone occurred a few times. This sequence joins TRBV18 and TRBJ2-7, with D perhaps matching TRBD2 (6 bases). Germline V gives CDR1 KGHSH, CDR2 LQKENI. The V end lost 6 bases, the J end lost 3 bases, and 12 bases lay between the germline ends. The CDR3 consists of 13 residues. The CDR3 DNA reads as TGTGCCAGCTCTCCGGAGGGGAACTACGAGCAGTACTTC. It specifies CASSPEGNYEQYF.

V and J are TRBV30 and TRBJ1-1; 11 bases fit TRBD1. CDR1 and CDR2 from the germline V gene are GTSNPN and SVGIG (reference sequence). CDR3 length equals 17 residues. V gave up 2 bases and J gave up 3 bases; unmatched junction bases: 11. The CDR3, as DNA: TGTGCCTGGAGTCCCGGGACAGGGGGTGTATGGGACACTGAAGCTTTCTTT. It translates to CAWSPGTGGVWDTEAFF.